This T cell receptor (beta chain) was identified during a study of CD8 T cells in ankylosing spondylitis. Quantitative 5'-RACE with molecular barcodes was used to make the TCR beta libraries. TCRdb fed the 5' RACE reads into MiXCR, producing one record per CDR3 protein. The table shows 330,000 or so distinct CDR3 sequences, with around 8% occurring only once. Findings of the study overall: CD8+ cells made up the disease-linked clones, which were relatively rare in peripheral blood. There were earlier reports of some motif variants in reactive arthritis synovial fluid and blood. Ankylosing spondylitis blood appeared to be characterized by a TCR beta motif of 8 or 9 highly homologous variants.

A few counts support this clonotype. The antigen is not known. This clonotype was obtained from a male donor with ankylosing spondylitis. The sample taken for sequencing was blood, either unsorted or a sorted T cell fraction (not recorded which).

In nucleotides, the CDR3 is TGTGCCATCACAGGGACTTTGTACAATGAGCAGTTCTTC. This codes for CAITGTLYNEQFF. V is TRBV10-3 and J is TRBJ2-1; TRBD2 is a possible D gene (6 bases). Germline V gene lookup returns CDR1 ENHRY and CDR2 SYGVKD. This CDR3 is built from 13 residues. V gave up 7 bases and J gave up 4 bases, with 11 bases separating them.